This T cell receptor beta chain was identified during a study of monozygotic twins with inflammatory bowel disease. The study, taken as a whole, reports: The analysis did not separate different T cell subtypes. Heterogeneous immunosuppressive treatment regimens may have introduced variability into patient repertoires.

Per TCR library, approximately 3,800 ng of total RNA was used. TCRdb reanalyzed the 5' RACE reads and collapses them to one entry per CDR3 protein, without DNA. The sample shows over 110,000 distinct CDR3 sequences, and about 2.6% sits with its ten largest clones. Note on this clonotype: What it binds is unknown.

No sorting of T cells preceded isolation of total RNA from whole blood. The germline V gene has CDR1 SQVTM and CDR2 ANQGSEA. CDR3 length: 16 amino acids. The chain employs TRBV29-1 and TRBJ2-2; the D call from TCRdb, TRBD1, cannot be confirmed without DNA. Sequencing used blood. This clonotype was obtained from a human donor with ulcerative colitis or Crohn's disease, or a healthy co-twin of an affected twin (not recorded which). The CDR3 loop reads CSALQGASLNTGELFF.